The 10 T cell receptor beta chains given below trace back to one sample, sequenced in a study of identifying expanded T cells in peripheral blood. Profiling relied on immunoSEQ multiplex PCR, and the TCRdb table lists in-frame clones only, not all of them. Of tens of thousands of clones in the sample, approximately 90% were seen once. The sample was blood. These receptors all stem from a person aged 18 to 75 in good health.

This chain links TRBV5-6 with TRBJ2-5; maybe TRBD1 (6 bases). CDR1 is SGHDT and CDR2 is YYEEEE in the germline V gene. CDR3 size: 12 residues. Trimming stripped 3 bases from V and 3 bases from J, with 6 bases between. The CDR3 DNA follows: TGTGCCAGCAGCTGGACAGAAGAGACCCAGTACTTC. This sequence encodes CASSWTEETQYF.

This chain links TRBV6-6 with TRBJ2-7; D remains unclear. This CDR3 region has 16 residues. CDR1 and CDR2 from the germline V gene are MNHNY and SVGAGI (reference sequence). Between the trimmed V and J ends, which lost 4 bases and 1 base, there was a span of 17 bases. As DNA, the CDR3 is TGTGCCAGCAGTTCTCAGATTGGGTTCTCATCCTACGAGCAGTACTTC. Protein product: CASSSQIGFSSYEQYF.

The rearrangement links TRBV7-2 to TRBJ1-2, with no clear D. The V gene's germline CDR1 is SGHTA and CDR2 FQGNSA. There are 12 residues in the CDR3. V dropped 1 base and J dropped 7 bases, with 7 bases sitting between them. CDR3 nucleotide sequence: TGTGCCAGCAGCTTAGGTACAAGTGGCTACACCTTC. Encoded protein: CASSLGTSGYTF.

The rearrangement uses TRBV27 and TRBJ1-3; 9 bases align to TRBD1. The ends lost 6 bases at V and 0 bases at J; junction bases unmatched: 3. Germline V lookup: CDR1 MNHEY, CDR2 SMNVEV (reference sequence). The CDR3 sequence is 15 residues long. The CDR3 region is CASREQGASGNTIYF. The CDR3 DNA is TGTGCCAGCAGAGAACAGGGGGCCTCTGGAAACACCATATATTTT.

This CDR3 reads CASSQDWGASPEKLFF. CDR3 coding DNA: TGCGCCAGCAGCCAAGATTGGGGGGCCTCCCCTGAAAAACTGTTTTTT. V and J are TRBV4-3 and TRBJ1-4, with a weak D call TRBD1 (6 bases). CDR1 LGHNA and CDR2 YSLEER come from the germline V gene. The ends were cut back, 0 bases at V and 7 bases at J, with 15 bases in the middle. The CDR3 length is 16 residues.

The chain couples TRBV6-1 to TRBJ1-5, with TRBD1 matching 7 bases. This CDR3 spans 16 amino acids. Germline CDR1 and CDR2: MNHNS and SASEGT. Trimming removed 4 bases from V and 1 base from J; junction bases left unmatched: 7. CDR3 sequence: CASSGRPGGSNQPQHF. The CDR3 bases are TGTGCCAGCAGTGGGCGCCCAGGGGGGAGCAATCAGCCCCAGCATTTT.

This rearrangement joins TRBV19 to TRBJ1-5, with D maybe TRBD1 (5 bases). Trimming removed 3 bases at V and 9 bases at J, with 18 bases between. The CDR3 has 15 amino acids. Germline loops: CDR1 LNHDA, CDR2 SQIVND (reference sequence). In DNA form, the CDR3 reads TGTGCCAGTAGTATCATTGGGACGGTGATACGGCCCCAGCATTTT. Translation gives CASSIIGTVIRPQHF.

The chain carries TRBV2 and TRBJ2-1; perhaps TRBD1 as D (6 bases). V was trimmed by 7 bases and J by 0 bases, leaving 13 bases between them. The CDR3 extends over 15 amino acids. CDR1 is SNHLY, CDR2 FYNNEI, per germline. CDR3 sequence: CASNEQGGSYNEQFF. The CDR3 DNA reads TGTGCCAGCAACGAACAGGGCGGCTCCTACAATGAGCAGTTCTTC.

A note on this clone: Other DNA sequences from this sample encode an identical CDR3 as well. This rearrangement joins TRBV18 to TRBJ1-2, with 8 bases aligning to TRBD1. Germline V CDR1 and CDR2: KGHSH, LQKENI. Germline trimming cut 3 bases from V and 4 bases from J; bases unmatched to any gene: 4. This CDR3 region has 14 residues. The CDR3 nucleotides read TGTGCCAGCTCACCGGGACAGGAGGCCTATGGCTACACCTTC. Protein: CASSPGQEAYGYTF.

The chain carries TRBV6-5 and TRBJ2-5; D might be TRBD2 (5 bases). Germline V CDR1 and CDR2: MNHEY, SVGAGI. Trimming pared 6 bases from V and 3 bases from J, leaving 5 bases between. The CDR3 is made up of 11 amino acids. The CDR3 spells CASRREETQYF. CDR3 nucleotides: TGTGCCAGCAGGAGGGAAGAGACCCAGTACTTC.